The clone carrying this TCR beta chain was recorded only once. Here immunoSEQ multiplex PCR was the method, and the copy in TCRdb shows in-frame clones only, minus some. Of over 200,000 clones detected, around 84% appear once; the ten largest clones hold around 16%. Clinical histories supplied by participants themselves formed the basis of cohort assignment. Recovered Cohort 3 donors showed two negative PCRs, clearance, or symptom resolution. The record originates from a study of blood T cell repertoires in COVID-19. Study information: Sites across the United States, Italy and Spain contributed samples from acute and convalescent COVID-19. In each case, the material was cDNA or gDNA derived from T cells, B-cell-depleted T cells, or PBMCs.

The CDR3 has 17 amino acids. V dropped 3 bases and J dropped 0; count of bases not matched to a gene: 7. Germline V gene sequence: CDR1 LGHDT, CDR2 YNNKEL (reference sequence). Sequences were obtained from PBMCs or T cells enriched from blood (not recorded which). The chain carries TRBV3-1 (or the pseudogene TRBV3-2) and TRBJ1-5; 8 bases are shared with TRBD1. The origin of this receptor is a man younger than 35 who had recovered from COVID-19. The CDR3 sequence: CASSQGQALYSNQPQHF. DNA of the CDR3: TGTGCCAGCAGCCAGGGACAGGCCCTATATAGCAATCAGCCCCAGCATTTT.